The 29 T cell receptor beta chains below were found in one sample sequenced in a study of neoadjuvant anti-PD-1 for oral cavity cancer. The table came from immunoSEQ multiplex PCR; TCRdb's copy has only in-frame clones and leaves some out. The sample holds about 8,200 clones; 70% are singletons and the top ten take under 3%. The time point: after neoadjuvant nivolumab, at surgical resection. Here the sequenced sample was PBMCs, taken after nivolumab (anti-PD-1) treatment. Receptors originate from a person aged 35-79 years with oral cavity squamous cell carcinoma.

This chain uses TRBV10-1 with TRBJ2-5, with D unclear. The ends were cut back, 5 bases at V and 1 base at J, with 8 bases in the middle. Germline CDR1 WNHNN, CDR2 SYGVQD (reference sequence). This CDR3 has 13 amino acids. CDR3 amino acids: CASSLAPQETQYF. Written as DNA, the CDR3 is TGCGCCAGCAGTCTGGCACCCCAAGAGACCCAGTACTTC.

This clone showed up just a few times. The chain joins TRBV25-1 to TRBJ1-4; the D is unclear. This CDR3 has 14 residues. Deletions cut 7 bases from V and 7 bases from J, with 16 bases between. Germline V gene sequence: CDR1 MGHDK, CDR2 SYGVNS. For the CDR3, the DNA is TGTGCCAGCAAGCACAGAGCCGGATCTGAAAAACTGTTTTTT. It encodes CASKHRAGSEKLFF.

The rearrangement joins TRBV6-5 to TRBJ2-1, with D unresolved. Germline V gene sequence: CDR1 MNHEY, CDR2 SVGAGI. Trimming removed 2 bases at V and 7 bases at J, with 6 bases between. The CDR3 runs to 12 residues. The CDR3 loop is CASSYPGNEQFF. The CDR3 region has the DNA TGTGCCAGCAGTTACCCCGGGAATGAGCAGTTCTTC.

V gene TRBV5-6 combines with J gene TRBJ2-1; 7 positions agree with TRBD1. This CDR3 has 15 residues. V was pared by 4 bases and J by 6 bases, with 10 bases of the junction left unmatched. From germline, CDR1 is SGHDT and CDR2 YYEEEE. The CDR3 reads CASSPDRDGGNEQFF. The CDR3 bases are TGTGCCAGCAGCCCAGACAGGGATGGGGGCAATGAGCAGTTCTTC. Filled out from reference TRBV5-6 and TRBJ2-1, the complete variable domain reads DAGVTQSPTHLIKTRGQQVTLRCSPKSGHDTVSWYQQALGQGPQFIFQYYEEEERQRGNFPDRFSGHQFPNYSSELNVNALLLGDSALYLCASSPDRDGGNEQFFGPGTRLTVL.

The V gene is TRBV5-1, the J gene TRBJ1-2, with no clear D. Germline CDR1 and CDR2: SGHRS and YFSETQ. The CDR3 totals 15 residues. V was trimmed by 0 bases and J by 2 bases, leaving 11 bases between them. The CDR3 DNA sequence: TGCGCCAGCAGCTTGGGTCGGGCCAACAACTATGGCTACACCTTC. It translates to CASSLGRANNYGYTF.

The chain recombines TRBV6-6 with TRBJ1-1, with no clear D. The CDR3 length is 13 residues. Germline CDR1 is MNHNY and CDR2 is SVGAGI (reference sequence). V lost 2 bases, J lost 6 bases, and 10 bases lay in between. The CDR3 nucleotides are TGTGCCAGCAGTTACACGAGAGGCTCTGAAGCTTTCTTT. Its protein product is CASSYTRGSEAFF.

The V gene is TRBV6-4, the J gene TRBJ2-3; D may match TRBD1 or TRBD2 (6 bases each). This CDR3 region has 15 residues. V shed 3 bases and J shed 2 bases, with 12 bases lying between them. Germline V gives CDR1 MRHNA, CDR2 SNTAGT. Here the CDR3 DNA reads TGTGCCAGCAGTGAGGGGGCGGGGAACACAGATACGCAGTATTTT. This sequence encodes CASSEGAGNTDTQYF.

CDR3 sequence: CAWSVTLNYGYTF. The CDR3 DNA follows: TGTGCCTGGAGTGTTACTCTCAACTATGGCTACACCTTC. The chain recombines TRBV30 with TRBJ1-2; D remains ambiguous. Deletions cut 0 bases from V and 2 bases from J, with 7 bases between. In germline, CDR1 is GTSNPN, CDR2 SVGIG (reference sequence). The length of the CDR3 is 13 residues.

This chain joins TRBV7-8 and TRBJ2-7, with D hard to call. CDR1 and CDR2 from the germline V gene are SGHVS and FQNEAQ. V lost 5 bases, J lost 5 bases, and 7 bases lay in between. The CDR3 runs 11 residues. The CDR3 protein is CASSLNHEQYF. The CDR3 bases are TGTGCCAGCAGCCTCAACCACGAGCAGTACTTC.

This clone was seen only a few times. The chain uses TRBV7-6 and TRBJ2-6; TRBD1 matches 11 bases. The ends lost 1 base at V and 4 bases at J; junction bases unmatched: 9. Germline CDR1 is SGHVS and CDR2 is FNYEAQ. The CDR3 sequence is 19 residues long. This chain's CDR3 is CASSLVARTGGSGANVLTF. For the CDR3, the DNA is TGTGCCAGCAGCTTAGTGGCTAGGACAGGGGGCTCGGGGGCCAACGTCCTGACTTTC.

The chain links TRBV2 to TRBJ2-7, with D tentatively TRBD1 (5 bases). This CDR3 is built from 13 residues. Trimming took 5 bases from V and 3 from J, leaving 11 bases between them. Germline CDR1 reads SNHLY; CDR2 reads FYNNEI. DNA of the CDR3: TGTGCCAGCAGTCTACAGGTGATCTACGAGCAGTACTTC. This gives the protein CASSLQVIYEQYF.

This chain connects TRBV7-9 to TRBJ2-1; 15 positions match TRBD2. The germline gives CDR1 SEHNR, CDR2 FQNEAQ (reference sequence). After removal of 5 bases from V and 7 bases from J, the junction contained 3 bases not matched to a gene. This CDR3 is 15 amino acids long. CDR3 sequence (DNA): TGTGCCAGCAGCCCTGGGACTAGCGGGGGGAATGAGCAGTTCTTC. As protein: CASSPGTSGGNEQFF.

The rearrangement links TRBV18 to TRBJ1-1, with D unresolved. This CDR3 contains 13 residues. The V gene's germline CDR1 is KGHSH and CDR2 LQKENI. The V end was cut by 6 bases, the J end by 0 bases, with 8 bases between. The CDR3 reads CASSEDMNTEAFF. The CDR3 region has the DNA TGTGCCAGCTCCGAGGATATGAACACTGAAGCTTTCTTT. Full variable domain (outside the CDR3, taken from reference TRBV18 and TRBJ1-1): NAGVMQNPRHLVRRRGQEARLRCSPMKGHSHVYWYRQLPEEGLKFMVYLQKENIIDESGMPKERFSAEFPKEGPSILRIQQVVRGDSAAYFCASSEDMNTEAFFGQGTRLTVV.

The rearrangement joins TRBV7-9 to TRBJ1-2; D is unresolved. Trimming left V 1 base short and J 4 bases short, with 10 bases between. CDR1 and CDR2 from the germline V gene are SEHNR and FQNEAQ (reference sequence). This CDR3 is 14 amino acids long. The CDR3 spells CASSLDRPIYGYTF. The CDR3 nucleotides are TGTGCCAGCAGCTTAGATCGCCCTATCTATGGCTACACCTTC.

This chain links TRBV6-6 with TRBJ1-2; TRBD1 agrees at 7 bases. Germline V lookup: CDR1 MNHNY, CDR2 SVGAGI (reference sequence). This CDR3 is 14 amino acids long. V lost 4 bases and J lost 6; bases outside the gene matches: 8. For the CDR3, the DNA is TGTGCCAGCAGTTTCAGAGGGGGCCATGATGGCTACACCTTC. Its protein is CASSFRGGHDGYTF.

The CDR3 region is CASSHHRAYNEQFF. In DNA, the CDR3 is TGCGCCAGCAGCCACCACCGGGCATACAATGAGCAGTTCTTC. This chain connects TRBV4-1 to TRBJ2-1; no definite D call. Between the trimmed V and J ends, which lost 3 bases and 4 bases, there was a span of 10 bases. This CDR3 has 14 amino acids. Per the germline V gene, CDR1 is MGHRA and CDR2 is YSYEKL.

CDR3 in DNA: TGTGCCAGCAGCTTAGCTGACTATGGCTACACCTTC. Translated, it gives CASSLADYGYTF. The chain recombines TRBV7-9 with TRBJ1-2; D is uncertain. Trimming took 0 bases from V and 3 from J, leaving 2 bases between them. Germline CDR1 reads SEHNR; CDR2 reads FQNEAQ (reference sequence). The length of the CDR3 is 12 residues.

This sequence joins TRBV7-9 and TRBJ2-5, with 8 bases identical to TRBD1. The germline V gene has CDR1 SEHNR and CDR2 FQNEAQ (reference sequence). The CDR3 is made up of 15 amino acids. The trim removed 5 bases at V and 2 bases at J, leaving 7 bases unmatched. CDR3 loop: CASSRRQGRQETQYF. In nucleotides, the CDR3 is TGTGCCAGCAGCCGCCGACAGGGGCGACAAGAGACCCAGTACTTC.

This clone was seen just once. The rearrangement uses TRBV5-6 and TRBJ1-1; D unresolved. This CDR3 region has 12 residues. From germline, CDR1 is SGHDT and CDR2 YYEEEE. V lost 2 bases and J 1 base, leaving 3 bases between the germline ends. As DNA, the CDR3 is TGTGCCAGCAGCTTCCGGAACACTGAAGCTTTCTTT. It is translated as CASSFRNTEAFF.

The V and J genes are TRBV4-3 and TRBJ2-2, with TRBD2 as a possible D gene (5 bases). Germline CDR1 is LGHNA and CDR2 is YSLEER. Trimming shortened V by 1 base and J by 0 bases, and 12 bases separated the two germline ends. The CDR3 contains 17 residues. CDR3 nucleotides: TGCGCCAGCAGCCAAGGAGGGCACACCGCGAACACCGGGGAGCTGTTTTTT. It encodes CASSQGGHTANTGELFF.

The rearrangement links TRBV5-4 to TRBJ2-7, with 7 bases that match TRBD1. Germline loops: CDR1 SGHNT, CDR2 YYREEE (reference sequence). Trimming cost V 0 bases and J 2 bases; bases outside gene matches: 2. The CDR3 totals 14 residues. CDR3 sequence (DNA): TGTGCCAGCAGCTTGGACAGGGGCACCTACGAGCAGTACTTC. It is translated as CASSLDRGTYEQYF. Looking up the rest from reference TRBV5-4 and TRBJ2-7 gives the full variable domain: ETGVTQSPTHLIKTRGQQVTLRCSSQSGHNTVSWYQQALGQGPQFIFQYYREEENGRGNFPPRFSGLQFPNYSSELNVNALELDDSALYLCASSLDRGTYEQYFGPGTRLTVT.

The chain employs TRBV5-1 and TRBJ2-3; TRBD1 matches 7 bases. CDR3 length: 14 amino acids. The V gene end was trimmed by 0 bases and the J gene end by 6 bases; junction bases not matched to a gene: 4. Germline V gene data show CDR1 as SGHRS and CDR2 as YFSETQ. The CDR3 bases are TGCGCCAGCAGCTTGGGGACAGGTCCCGATACGCAGTATTTT. This codes for CASSLGTGPDTQYF.

The chain couples TRBV6-5 to TRBJ2-3, with 8 bases that match TRBD1. J gave up 1 base and V 4 bases, and 4 bases lay outside the gene matches. CDR3 length: 15 amino acids. Germline CDR1 and CDR2: MNHEY and SVGAGI. The CDR3 DNA reads as TGTGCCAGCAGTTCCGCAGGGGGCCGCACAGATACGCAGTATTTT. Its protein is CASSSAGGRTDTQYF.

V usage is TRBV7-8 and J usage is TRBJ2-5; the D gene is possibly TRBD1 (5 bases). Trimming removed 5 bases at V and 5 bases at J, with 15 bases between. Germline CDR1 reads SGHVS; CDR2 reads FQNEAQ. The length of the CDR3 is 14 residues. The CDR3 nucleotides read TGTGCCAGCAGCCCCGCTGCAGGGCGGGAGACCCAGTACTTC. Its translation: CASSPAAGRETQYF.

The chain couples TRBV4-3 to TRBJ1-2; 11 bases fit TRBD1. This CDR3 has 16 residues. CDR1 is LGHNA, CDR2 YSLEER, per germline. V lost 0 bases to trimming and J lost 8 bases; unmatched junction nucleotides: 8. The CDR3, as DNA: TGCGCCAGCAGCCAAGATCGTGGACAGGGGGCGCGCGGCTACACCTTC. Amino acid sequence: CASSQDRGQGARGYTF.

The J gene is TRBJ2-2, the V gene TRBV5-6; the D gene could be TRBD1 or TRBD2 (5 bases each). The CDR3 contains 16 residues. Trimming pared 3 bases from V and 5 bases from J, leaving 17 bases between. Germline V gene lookup returns CDR1 SGHDT and CDR2 YYEEEE. The CDR3 DNA reads TGTGCCAGCAGCTGGCAGGGAGAATACGGGACCGGGGAGCTGTTTTTT. Amino acids: CASSWQGEYGTGELFF.

This clone was seen only a few times. The chain carries TRBV2 and TRBJ2-1; 14 bases map to TRBD2. Per the germline V gene, CDR1 is SNHLY and CDR2 is FYNNEI. This CDR3 comprises 14 residues. Trimming at V came to 4 bases and at J to 10 bases, leaving 3 bases not matched to a gene. The CDR3 bases are TGTGCCAGCAGTGCCGGGACTAGCGGGGGAGAGCAGTTCTTC. Amino acid sequence: CASSAGTSGGEQFF. Full variable domain (missing parts from reference TRBV2 and TRBJ2-1): EPEVTQTPSHQVTQMGQEVILRCVPISNHLYFYWYRQILGQKVEFLVSFYNNEISEKSEIFDDQFSVERPDGSNFTLKIRSTKLEDSAMYFCASSAGTSGGEQFFGPGTRLTVL.

CDR3 sequence: CATGTVDRVGEQYF. In DNA, the CDR3 is TGTGCCACCGGAACCGTGGACAGGGTGGGCGAGCAGTACTTC. V and J are TRBV15 and TRBJ2-7, with TRBD1 matching 8 bases. The CDR3 length is 14 residues. Looked up from germline, CDR1 is LNHNV and CDR2 is YYDKDF (reference sequence). The trim removed 8 bases at V and 6 bases at J, leaving 12 bases unmatched.

The CDR3 reads CASSLNRGGVKDTQYF. DNA for the CDR3: TGTGCCAGCAGCTTAAACCGGGGGGGTGTTAAAGATACGCAGTATTTT. The chain recombines TRBV7-2 with TRBJ2-3, with 8 positions matching TRBD2. After removal of 2 bases from V and 5 bases from J, the junction contained 9 bases not matched to a gene. The CDR3 extends over 16 amino acids. Germline CDR1 and CDR2: SGHTA and FQGNSA.